The 31 T cell receptor beta chains below come from one sample, sequenced in a study of T-cell memory formation after mild COVID-19. TCRdb re-analysed the 5' RACE reads in MiXCR, keeping a single row per CDR3 protein. The repertoire holds 400,000 or so distinct CDR3 sequences, with 20% as singletons. Sequenced: PBMCs or a T cell subset sorted from them (not recorded which). The source is an adult woman who had mild COVID-19 (a few samples of this study predate the infection). Cell type and time point are not known.

The genes are TRBV3-1 and TRBJ2-1; 10 bases map to TRBD2. Per germline, CDR1 LGHDT and CDR2 YNNKEL (reference sequence). After removal of 5 bases from V and 9 bases from J, the junction contained 10 bases not matched to a gene. This CDR3 is 15 amino acids long. CDR3 DNA sequence: TGTGCCAGCAGCTACAAAGCGGGGGGGCCAGGTGAGCAGTTCTTC. Its protein product is CASSYKAGGPGEQFF.

This chain joins TRBV5-6 and TRBJ2-1; a possible D gene is TRBD1 (6 bases). The germline CDR1 and CDR2 sequences are SGHDT and YYEEEE. Trimming took 0 bases from V and 7 from J, leaving 17 bases between them. The CDR3 is 16 residues long. The CDR3 here is CASSLVDRSPVNEQFF. In nucleotides, the CDR3 is TGTGCCAGCAGCTTGGTGGACAGATCCCCGGTAAATGAGCAGTTCTTC.

J is TRBJ1-2 and V is TRBV5-6; 7 positions match TRBD1. Per the germline V gene, CDR1 is SGHDT and CDR2 is YYEEEE. J lost 7 bases, V lost 4 bases, and 4 bases had no gene match. CDR3 length: 12 amino acids. CDR3 sequence reads: CASSRDSGGYTF. CDR3 nucleotide sequence: TGTGCCAGCAGCCGGGACAGCGGTGGCTACACCTTC.

In this sample, this clonotype turned up a few times. V is TRBV15 and J is TRBJ1-1; the D is unclear. CDR3 length: 14 residues. Germline V gene data show CDR1 as LNHNV and CDR2 as YYDKDF (reference sequence). Between the trimmed V and J ends, which lost 5 bases and 1 base, there was a span of 11 bases. CDR3 sequence (DNA): TGTGCCACCAGCGCTACAGCTGCGAACACTGAAGCTTTCTTT. Encoded protein: CATSATAANTEAFF.

The genes are TRBV7-6 and TRBJ2-1, with D uncertain. Deletions cut 4 bases from V and 2 bases from J, with 9 bases between. The CDR3 extends over 14 amino acids. CDR1 is SGHVS and CDR2 is FNYEAQ in the germline V gene. The CDR3: CASSSSGPYNEQFF. For the CDR3, the DNA is TGTGCCAGCAGCTCATCCGGACCCTACAATGAGCAGTTCTTC.

The table lists this clonotype with a few counts. The chain combines TRBV24-1 with TRBJ1-5; the D is unclear. Germline lookup yields CDR1 KGHDR and CDR2 SFDVKD. V shed 9 bases and J shed 1 base, with 15 bases lying between them. The CDR3 is 15 amino acids. This CDR3 is CATGQGDGSNQPQHF. DNA of the CDR3: TGTGCCACCGGGCAAGGTGACGGGAGCAATCAGCCCCAGCATTTT.

This clonotype was counted a few times. V usage is TRBV6-1 and J usage is TRBJ2-3; TRBD1 aligns across 7 bases. The junction had 4 bases not matched to a gene; V was cut back by 8 bases and J by 2 bases. The CDR3 is made up of 13 amino acids. Germline values: CDR1 MNHNS, CDR2 SASEGT. CDR3 in amino acids: CASGGQSTDTQYF. CDR3 DNA: TGTGCCAGCGGGGGACAGTCCACAGATACGCAGTATTTT.

The sample holds a few counts of this clonotype. J is TRBJ2-3 and V is TRBV10-2; D not certain. Trimming removed 2 bases at V and 4 bases at J, with 13 bases between. There are 15 residues in the CDR3. In germline, CDR1 is WSHSY, CDR2 SAAADI. The CDR3 here is CASSEELVRADTQYF. CDR3 DNA: TGCGCCAGCAGTGAGGAGCTAGTTAGGGCAGATACGCAGTATTTT.

The CDR3 here is CASSWGLAGGDEQFF. In nucleotides, the CDR3 is TGTGCCAGCAGCTGGGGACTAGCGGGAGGGGATGAGCAGTTCTTC. The chain uses TRBV5-8 and TRBJ2-1, with TRBD2 matching 16 bases. The germline V gene has CDR1 SGHTS and CDR2 YDEGEE. The ends lost 3 bases at V and 8 bases at J; junction bases unmatched: 2. The CDR3 has 15 amino acids.

This clonotype occurred many times. The chain joins TRBV20-1 to TRBJ2-2, with D tentatively TRBD1 (6 bases). The ends were cut back, 5 bases at V and 4 bases at J, with 14 bases in the middle. Germline V gives CDR1 DFQATT, CDR2 SNEGSKA (reference sequence). This CDR3 has 14 amino acids. The CDR3 protein is CSAQQGRSTGELFF. DNA of the CDR3: TGCAGTGCTCAACAGGGAAGAAGCACCGGGGAGCTGTTTTTT.

This clonotype has a handful of counts. The chain has TRBV29-1 and TRBJ2-7; 8 positions agree with TRBD2. J was trimmed by 0 bases and V by 3 bases; bases with no gene match: 4. CDR3 size: 14 residues. Germline CDR1 and CDR2: SQVTM and ANQGSEA. The DNA of the CDR3 is TGCAGCGTTGATTCGGGGGGGCCCTCCTACGAGCAGTACTTC. Amino acid sequence: CSVDSGGPSYEQYF.

The CDR3 sequence: CASSPYAARANYEQYF. Written as DNA, the CDR3 is TGTGCCAGCAGCCCCTATGCTGCGCGGGCGAACTACGAGCAGTACTTC. The chain joins TRBV3-1 to TRBJ2-7, with D possibly matching TRBD2 (5 bases). This CDR3 contains 16 residues. The germline V gene has CDR1 LGHDT and CDR2 YNNKEL (reference sequence). V was cut by 4 bases and J by 3 bases, with 19 bases left in between.

This clonotype was observed a handful of times. This chain links TRBV25-1 with TRBJ2-2, with 11 positions matching TRBD1. CDR1 and CDR2 (germline): MGHDK, SYGVNS. Germline trimming cut 3 bases from V and 7 bases from J; bases unmatched to any gene: 4. This CDR3 spans 15 amino acids. The CDR3 spells CASSDGQGAVGELFF. CDR3 coding DNA: TGTGCCAGCAGTGATGGACAGGGGGCAGTCGGGGAGCTGTTTTTT.

The chain joins TRBV7-2 to TRBJ1-3, with D hard to call. Between the trimmed V and J ends, which lost 3 bases and 2 bases, there was a span of 17 bases. Germline CDR1 is SGHTA and CDR2 is FQGNSA. This CDR3 comprises 17 residues. The CDR3 here is CASSFALVVGTGNTIYF. CDR3 nucleotides: TGTGCCAGCAGCTTCGCCCTAGTGGTGGGGACTGGAAACACCATATATTTT. Combining the CDR3 with reference TRBV7-2 and TRBJ1-3 gives the whole variable domain GAGVSQSPSNKVTEKGKDVELRCDPISGHTALYWYRQSLGQGLEFLIYFQGNSAPDKSGLPSDRFSAERTGGSVSTLTIQRTQQEDSAVYLCASSFALVVGTGNTIYFGEGSWLTVV.

Only a few counts were recorded for this clonotype. The genes are TRBV12-3 or TRBV12-4 and TRBJ2-3; tentatively, D is TRBD1 or TRBD2 (7 bases each). This CDR3 has 15 amino acids. The V gene lost 6 bases and the J gene lost 2 bases, with 15 bases spanning the gap. CDR3 loop: CASSRGDRPTDTQYF. CDR3 sequence (DNA): TGTGCCAGCAGCCGGGGGGACAGACCCACAGATACGCAGTATTTT.

The rearrangement joins TRBV6-1 to TRBJ2-5, with a possible D match to TRBD1 (6 bases). The V end lost 2 bases, the J end lost 5 bases, and 12 bases lay between the germline ends. The CDR3 covers 14 residues. Germline V gene data show CDR1 as MNHNS and CDR2 as SASEGT. The CDR3 is CASSEYQGWETQYF. CDR3 bases: TGTGCCAGCAGTGAATATCAGGGGTGGGAGACCCAGTACTTC.

The V and J genes are TRBV18 and TRBJ1-1, with unresolved D. CDR1 is KGHSH, CDR2 LQKENI, per germline. Trimming shortened V by 3 bases and J by 0 bases, and 8 bases separated the two germline ends. This CDR3 comprises 14 residues. CDR3 nucleotide sequence: TGTGCCAGCTCACCTTCCTCTATGAACACTGAAGCTTTCTTT. It yields the protein CASSPSSMNTEAFF.

V usage is TRBV18 and J usage is TRBJ2-3, with a weak D call TRBD2 (6 bases). V lost 0 bases and J 0 bases, leaving 10 bases between the germline ends. Germline lookup yields CDR1 KGHSH and CDR2 LQKENI. CDR3 length: 16 amino acids. The CDR3 nucleotides read TGTGCCAGCTCACCACCGGGGGGTGCTAGCACAGATACGCAGTATTTT. Translating gives CASSPPGGASTDTQYF. The whole variable domain, filled in from reference TRBV18 and TRBJ2-3, reads NAGVMQNPRHLVRRRGQEARLRCSPMKGHSHVYWYRQLPEEGLKFMVYLQKENIIDESGMPKERFSAEFPKEGPSILRIQQVVRGDSAAYFCASSPPGGASTDTQYFGPGTRLTVL.

J is TRBJ2-3 and V is TRBV11-1; 9 nucleotides line up with TRBD2. V trimming: 4 bases; J trimming: 2 bases; junction bases outside the gene matches: 7. CDR3 size: 16 residues. Germline V CDR1 and CDR2: SGHAT, FQDESV (reference sequence). DNA of the CDR3: TGTGCCAGCAGCTGGGCTAGCGGGATAGTCACAGATACGCAGTATTTT. Its protein product is CASSWASGIVTDTQYF.

This clonotype has just one count. V usage is TRBV20-1 and J usage is TRBJ1-5; 12 nucleotides match TRBD1. In germline, CDR1 is DFQATT, CDR2 SNEGSKA (reference sequence). V was clipped by 3 bases and J by 7 bases; unmatched bases: 4. The CDR3 has 14 amino acids. The CDR3 here is CSASPGQGAQPQHF. Written as DNA, the CDR3 is TGCAGTGCTAGTCCGGGACAGGGGGCCCAGCCCCAGCATTTT.

The CDR3 DNA sequence: TGCGCCAGCAGCCAAGGGGGGTTGACGTACTTC. It yields the protein CASSQGGLTYF. The rearrangement links TRBV4-1 to TRBJ2-7; the D call may be TRBD1 or TRBD2 (5 bases each). The V end was cut by 1 base, the J end by 12 bases, with 10 bases between. This CDR3 has 11 residues. Germline CDR1 and CDR2: MGHRA and YSYEKL.

The chain joins TRBV2 to TRBJ1-1, with TRBD1 matching over 8 bases. Germline values: CDR1 SNHLY, CDR2 FYNNEI. CDR3 length: 15 amino acids. V shed 5 bases and J 5 bases; nucleotides not matched to a gene: 10. The CDR3 bases are TGTGCCAGCAGTCCTGGAAACAGGGGGAGGACTGAAGCTTTCTTT. It codes for CASSPGNRGRTEAFF.

Worth noting for this clonotype: Relative to the germline gene, one junction end is altered; a read error may explain this. This CDR3 reads CASSTGTGSKQPQHF. Here the CDR3 DNA reads TGTGCCAGCAGCACCGGGACAGGGAGCAAACAGCCCCAGCATTTT. The chain carries TRBV12-3 or TRBV12-4 and TRBJ1-5; 9 bases are a match to TRBD1. The CDR3 sequence is 15 residues long.

The rearrangement joins TRBV12-3 or TRBV12-4 to TRBJ1-2; TRBD1 matches at 8 bases. V shed 6 bases and J 4 bases; nucleotides not matched to a gene: 13. CDR3 length: 16 amino acids. The CDR3 loop is CASSPERRGRIYGYTF. CDR3 DNA: TGTGCCAGCAGCCCTGAACGCAGGGGGCGGATCTATGGCTACACCTTC.

This clonotype appeared a few times. The chain joins TRBV7-9 to TRBJ1-2, with 10 bases lining up with TRBD1. In germline, CDR1 is SEHNR, CDR2 FQNEAQ (reference sequence). This CDR3 is 14 amino acids long. J was trimmed by 7 bases and V by 3 bases; bases with no gene match: 5. The CDR3 loop is CASSLTGGQGGYTF. CDR3 coding DNA: TGTGCCAGCAGCTTGACAGGGGGCCAAGGTGGCTACACCTTC.

The chain is built from TRBV11-2 and TRBJ2-3; no definite D call. V was shortened by 5 bases and J by 2 bases, with 8 bases between the two germline ends. This CDR3 has 13 residues. Germline V CDR1 and CDR2: SGHAT, FQNNGV. The DNA of the CDR3 is TGTGCCAGCAGCACCGGAACCACAGATACGCAGTATTTT. It codes for CASSTGTTDTQYF.

This clonotype appeared a few times. The chain combines TRBV5-1 with TRBJ1-3, with TRBD1 matching over 10 bases. The V gene's germline CDR1 is SGHRS and CDR2 YFSETQ. The CDR3 covers 13 residues. V was clipped by 2 bases and J by 8 bases; unmatched bases: 1. The CDR3 here is CASSFGQGDTIYF. DNA for the CDR3: TGCGCCAGCAGCTTTGGACAGGGGGACACCATATATTTT.

The rearrangement uses TRBV5-5 and TRBJ2-3; D is unclear. The CDR3 is made up of 17 amino acids. Germline V gives CDR1 SGHKS, CDR2 YYEKEE (reference sequence). The germline V and J ends were trimmed by 4 bases and 2 bases, with 20 bases remaining between them. The CDR3 bases are TGTGCCAGCAGCACCGACCGGGCCCACGCGGCCACAGATACGCAGTATTTT. Residues: CASSTDRAHAATDTQYF.

There are many counts of this clonotype. The chain couples TRBV28 to TRBJ2-7; tentative D call: TRBD2 (7 bases). CDR3 length equals 14 residues. Trimming removed 6 bases at V and 4 bases at J, with 16 bases between. Germline V lookup: CDR1 MDHEN, CDR2 SYDVKM. In nucleotides, the CDR3 is TGTGCCAGCAGCCTAGGGGGGGGGACTTACGAGCAGTACTTC. This sequence encodes CASSLGGGTYEQYF. Drawing the rest from reference TRBV28 and TRBJ2-7, the complete variable domain is DVKVTQSSRYLVKRTGEKVFLECVQDMDHENMFWYRQDPGLGLRLIYFSYDVKMKEKGDIPEGYSVSREKKERFSLILESASTNQTSMYLCASSLGGGTYEQYFGPGTRLTVT.

The rearrangement uses TRBV5-1 and TRBJ2-7; TRBD1 or TRBD2 may be the D gene (5 bases each). CDR3 length: 14 amino acids. The germline CDR1 and CDR2 sequences are SGHRS and YFSETQ. Trimming left V 6 bases short and J 5 bases short, with 18 bases between. Written as DNA, the CDR3 is TGCGCCAGCACCCCCGAGGTGGGGGTCGACGAGCAGTACTTC. It is translated as CASTPEVGVDEQYF.

This clonotype was detected only a few times. The J gene is TRBJ1-3, the V gene TRBV7-8; tentative D call: TRBD1 (6 bases). V was trimmed by 5 bases and J by 3 bases, leaving 11 bases between them. Germline V CDR1 and CDR2: SGHVS, FQNEAQ. The CDR3 extends over 14 amino acids. CDR3 region: CASSLTGRGNTIYF. The CDR3 nucleotides read TGTGCCAGCAGCCTCACAGGGCGTGGAAACACCATATATTTT.